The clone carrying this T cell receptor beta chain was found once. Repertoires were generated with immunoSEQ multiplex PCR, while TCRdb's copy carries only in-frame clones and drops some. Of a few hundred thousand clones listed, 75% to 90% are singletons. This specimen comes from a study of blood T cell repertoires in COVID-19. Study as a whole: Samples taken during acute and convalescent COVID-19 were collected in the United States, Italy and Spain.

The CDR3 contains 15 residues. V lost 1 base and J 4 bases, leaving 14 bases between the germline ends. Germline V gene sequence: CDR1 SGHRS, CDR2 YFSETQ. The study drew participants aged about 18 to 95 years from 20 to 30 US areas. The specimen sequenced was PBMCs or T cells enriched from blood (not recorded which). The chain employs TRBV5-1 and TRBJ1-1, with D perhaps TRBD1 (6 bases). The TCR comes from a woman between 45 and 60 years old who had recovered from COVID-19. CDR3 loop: CASSLSAGAGTEAFF. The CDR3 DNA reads TGCGCCAGCAGCTTGTCCGCAGGGGCAGGCACTGAAGCTTTCTTT.